This TCR beta chain was captured by sequencing in a study of regulatory T cells in long-lasting Graves disease (dated by TCRdb to the early 2020s). For context, the study as a whole: Persistent Graves' disease was defined as persistently positive TSH receptor autoantibodies together with antithyroid drug treatment for over 5 years. A total of about 35 samples underwent TCR sequencing, from some 13 patients with persistent Graves' disease and approximately 20 patients with newly diagnosed Graves' disease. Persistent Graves' disease patients were compared with newly diagnosed Graves' disease patients by peripheral blood TCR sequencing and RNA sequencing. Persistent Graves' disease patients in the clinical cohort had taken antithyroid drugs for approximately ten years on average. The study was registered as a clinical trial and conducted in China. The full study reports these points: Preferential use of TRBV28, TRBJ1-2 and TRBJ2-5 was observed in persistent disease, whereas TRBV20-1 and TRBJ2-1 were favored in newly diagnosed disease. Because the primary lesion, thyroid tissue, could not be accessed, the study looked at peripheral blood alone. Sequencing and analysis were restricted to the TCR beta chain. Lower TCR Shannon entropy and fewer highly expanded clones were observed in persistent Graves' disease patients than in newly diagnosed patients, which suggested clonal expansion. Patients with persistent disease shared more public clonotypes (fewer than 3,000) than newly diagnosed patients did (about 1,000). The authors acknowledged the small sample size as a limitation that may reduce accuracy.

Concerning this clonotype: Which antigen it targets is not known. No base qualities exist here, and no much larger clone lies one base off it.

V and J lose 4 bases and 5 bases, and a span of 4 bases separates them. The CDR3 spans 11 residues, from the cysteine through the phenylalanine. The read is trimmed to its CDR3 DNA, 33 bases read in frame from base 1. The germline V gene sets CDR1 to SGHRS and CDR2 to YFSETQ. The sample's time point label, in plain terms: persistent/refractory GD, antithyroid drugs over 5 years with positive TRAb. For both TCR sequencing and RNA sequencing, RNA was extracted from PBMCs using TRIzol. The diagnosis of Graves' disease followed American Thyroid Association guidelines. The patients came from an endocrinology department in Xi'an, China. From each patient, nine milliliters of peripheral blood was collected into an EDTA anticoagulant tube. Ficoll Paque Plus density gradient separation was used to isolate PBMCs, and no additional T cell sorting was done. An Agilent 2100 Bioanalyzer and agarose gel were used to check RNA quality, while a NanoDrop 2000 measured RNA concentration.

Library method: multiplex PCR. The sequencer listed for this sample is Illumina HiSeq 4000. iRepertoire HTBI primers and Arm-PCR amplification of CDR3 regions were used to construct TCR beta libraries. Before sequencing, the PCR products underwent gel purification. On the authors' methods: Across samples, some 62 TRBV and around 15 TRBJ segments were identified and used for gene usage analysis of CDR3 amino acid clonotypes. Filtered high-quality paired reads were merged into contigs using COPE and FqMerger. BLAST was used to align contigs to the IMGT TRBV, TRBD and TRBJ reference genes, and CDR3 was defined following IMGT. Clonotypes above 0.1% frequency were classified as highly expanded clones. Shannon entropy was used to measure repertoire diversity, and the Gini coefficient was used to measure V-J evenness. A clonotype was considered public if more than one individual shared it. The public sequencing data were trimmed at Q25 with fastp and processed into clonotypes with MiXCR by TCRdb, which kept only in-frame beta chains. Each entry is one CDR3 protein sequence, shown with its most common DNA and genes. The V and J calls, along with clone size, are taken from TCRdb and not from the paper's own processing. The sample has 400,000 to 600,000 distinct CDR3 sequences on record, roughly a fifth of them singletons. The ten largest clones capture over 6% of the sample.

This TCR was sampled from a female donor with Graves disease. The receptor chain draws on TRBV5-1 and TRBJ1-5; a confident D gene designation cannot be given. Material: peripheral blood mononuclear cells (PBMCs), obtained when the disease was refractory, from a patient treated with antithyroid drugs. The base sequence is TGCGCCAGCAGCATACATCAGCCCCAGCATTTT. This sequence encodes CASSIHQPQHF.